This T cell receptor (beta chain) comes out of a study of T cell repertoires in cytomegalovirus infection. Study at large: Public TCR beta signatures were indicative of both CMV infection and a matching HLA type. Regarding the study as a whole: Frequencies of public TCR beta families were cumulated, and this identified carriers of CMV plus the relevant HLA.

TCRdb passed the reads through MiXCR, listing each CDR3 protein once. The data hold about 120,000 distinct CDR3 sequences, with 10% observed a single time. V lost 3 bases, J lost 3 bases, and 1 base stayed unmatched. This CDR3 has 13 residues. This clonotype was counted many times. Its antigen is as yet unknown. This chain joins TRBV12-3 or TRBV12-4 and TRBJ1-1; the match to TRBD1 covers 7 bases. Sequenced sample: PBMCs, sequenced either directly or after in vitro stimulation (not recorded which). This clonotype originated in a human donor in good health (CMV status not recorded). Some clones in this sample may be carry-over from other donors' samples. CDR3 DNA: TGTGCCAGCAGTTTTACAGGGGACACTGAAGCTTTCTTT. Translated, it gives CASSFTGDTEAFF.